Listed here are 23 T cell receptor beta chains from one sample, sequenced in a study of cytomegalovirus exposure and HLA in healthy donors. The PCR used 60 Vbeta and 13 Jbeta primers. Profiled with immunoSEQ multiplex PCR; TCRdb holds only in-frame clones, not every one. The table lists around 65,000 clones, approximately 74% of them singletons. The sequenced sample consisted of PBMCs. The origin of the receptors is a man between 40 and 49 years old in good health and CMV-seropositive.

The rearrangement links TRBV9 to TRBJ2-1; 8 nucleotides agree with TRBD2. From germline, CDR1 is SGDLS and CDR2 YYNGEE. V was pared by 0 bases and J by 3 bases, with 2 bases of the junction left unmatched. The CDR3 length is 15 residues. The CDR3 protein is CASSVAGGNYNEQFF. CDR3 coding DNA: TGTGCCAGCAGCGTAGCGGGGGGGAACTACAATGAGCAGTTCTTC.

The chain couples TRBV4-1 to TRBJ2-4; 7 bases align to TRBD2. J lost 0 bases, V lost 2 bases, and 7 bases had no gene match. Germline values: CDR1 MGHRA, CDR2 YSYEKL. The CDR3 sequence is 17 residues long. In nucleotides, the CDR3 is TGCGCCAGCAGCCAATTGGGGCTAGCGGTAGCCAAAAACATTCAGTACTTC. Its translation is CASSQLGLAVAKNIQYF.

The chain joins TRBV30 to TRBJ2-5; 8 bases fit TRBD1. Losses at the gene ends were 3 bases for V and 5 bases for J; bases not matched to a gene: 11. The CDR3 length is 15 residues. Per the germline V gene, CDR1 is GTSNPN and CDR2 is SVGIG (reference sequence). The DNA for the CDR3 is TGTGCCTGGAGGGGCGGGCAGGGGGCAAGGGAGACCCAGTACTTC. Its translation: CAWRGGQGARETQYF.

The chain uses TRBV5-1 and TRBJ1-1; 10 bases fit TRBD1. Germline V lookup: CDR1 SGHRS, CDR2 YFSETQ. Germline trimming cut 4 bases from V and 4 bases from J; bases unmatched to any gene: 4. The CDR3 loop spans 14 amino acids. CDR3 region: CASSQDRGPTEAFF. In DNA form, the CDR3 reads TGCGCCAGCAGCCAAGACAGGGGGCCCACTGAAGCTTTCTTT.

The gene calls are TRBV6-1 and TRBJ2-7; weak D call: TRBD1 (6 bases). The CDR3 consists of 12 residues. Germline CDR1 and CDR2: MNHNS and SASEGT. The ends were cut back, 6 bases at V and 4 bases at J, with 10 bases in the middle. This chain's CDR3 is CASRSRGYEQYF. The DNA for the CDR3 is TGTGCCAGCAGGTCCAGGGGATACGAGCAGTACTTC.

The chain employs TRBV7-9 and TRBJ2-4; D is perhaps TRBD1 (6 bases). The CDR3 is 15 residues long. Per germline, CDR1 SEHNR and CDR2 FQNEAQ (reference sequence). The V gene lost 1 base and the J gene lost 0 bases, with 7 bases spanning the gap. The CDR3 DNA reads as TGTGCCAGCAGCTTAGGGGGGCTAGCCAAAAACATTCAGTACTTC. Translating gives CASSLGGLAKNIQYF. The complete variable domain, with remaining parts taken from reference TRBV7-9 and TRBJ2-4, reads DTGVSQNPRHKITKRGQNVTFRCDPISEHNRLYWYRQTLGQGPEFLTYFQNEAQLEKSRLLSDRFSAERPKGSFSTLEIQRTEQGDSAMYLCASSLGGLAKNIQYFGAGTRLSVL.

CDR3 DNA sequence: TGCGCCAGCAGGGAAGGACTAGCGGGAGGCAATGAGCAGTTCTTC. This codes for CASREGLAGGNEQFF. The chain carries TRBV5-1 and TRBJ2-1; 14 nucleotides align to TRBD2. The V gene end was trimmed by 5 bases and the J gene end by 6 bases; junction bases not matched to a gene: 4. The CDR3 is 15 amino acids. Germline CDR1 SGHRS, CDR2 YFSETQ.

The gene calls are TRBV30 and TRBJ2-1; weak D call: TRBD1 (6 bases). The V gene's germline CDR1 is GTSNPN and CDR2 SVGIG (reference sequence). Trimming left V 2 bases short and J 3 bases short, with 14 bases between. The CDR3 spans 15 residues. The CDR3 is CAWSRGGGGYNEQFF. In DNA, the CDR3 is TGTGCCTGGAGTCGTGGTGGGGGCGGCTACAATGAGCAGTTCTTC.

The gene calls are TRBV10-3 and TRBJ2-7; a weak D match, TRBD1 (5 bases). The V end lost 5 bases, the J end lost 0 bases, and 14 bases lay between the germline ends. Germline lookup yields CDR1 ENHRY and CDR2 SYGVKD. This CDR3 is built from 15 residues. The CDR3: CAISTDSVSSYEQYF. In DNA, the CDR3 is TGTGCCATCAGTACTGACAGTGTCAGCTCCTACGAGCAGTACTTC.

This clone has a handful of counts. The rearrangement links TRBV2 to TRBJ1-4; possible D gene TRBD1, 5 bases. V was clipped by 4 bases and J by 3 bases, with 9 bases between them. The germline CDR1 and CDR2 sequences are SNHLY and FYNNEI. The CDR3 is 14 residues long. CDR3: CASSVGGANEKLFF. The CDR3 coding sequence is TGTGCCAGCAGTGTGGGGGGAGCTAATGAAAAACTGTTTTTT.

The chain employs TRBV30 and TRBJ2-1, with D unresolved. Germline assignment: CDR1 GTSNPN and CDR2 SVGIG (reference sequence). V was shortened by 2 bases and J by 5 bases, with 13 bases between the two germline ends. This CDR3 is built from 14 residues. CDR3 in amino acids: CAWSLGSANNEQFF. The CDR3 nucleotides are TGTGCCTGGAGTCTAGGCAGCGCTAACAATGAGCAGTTCTTC.

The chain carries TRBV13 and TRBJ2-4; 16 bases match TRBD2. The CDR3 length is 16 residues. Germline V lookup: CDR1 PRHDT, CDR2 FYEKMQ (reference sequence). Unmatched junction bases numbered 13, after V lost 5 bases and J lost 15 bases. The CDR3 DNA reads TGTGCCAGCAGCCCCGGGACTAGCGGGGGGGCGACCGCCCCGTACTTC. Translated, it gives CASSPGTSGGATAPYF.

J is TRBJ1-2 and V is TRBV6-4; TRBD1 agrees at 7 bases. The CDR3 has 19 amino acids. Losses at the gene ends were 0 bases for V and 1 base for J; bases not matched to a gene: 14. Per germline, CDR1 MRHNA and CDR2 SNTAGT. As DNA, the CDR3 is TGTGCCAGCAGTGACTCGACGCCGGACAGGCCCTTTATTAACTATGGCTACACCTTC. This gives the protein CASSDSTPDRPFINYGYTF.

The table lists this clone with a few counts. The CDR3: CASSRRTSGQETQYF. In nucleotides, the CDR3 is TGTGCCAGCTCACGACGGACTAGCGGACAAGAGACCCAGTACTTC. The rearrangement links TRBV18 to TRBJ2-5; 10 positions match TRBD2. The germline CDR1 and CDR2 sequences are KGHSH and LQKENI. The CDR3 contains 15 residues. Trimming removed 4 bases from V and 2 bases from J; junction bases left unmatched: 4.

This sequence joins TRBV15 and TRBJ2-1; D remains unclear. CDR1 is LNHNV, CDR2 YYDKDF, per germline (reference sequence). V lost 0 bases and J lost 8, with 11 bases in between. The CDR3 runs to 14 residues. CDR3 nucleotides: TGTGCCACCAGCAGAGATAGAATTTCGGATGAGCAGTTCTTC. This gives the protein CATSRDRISDEQFF.

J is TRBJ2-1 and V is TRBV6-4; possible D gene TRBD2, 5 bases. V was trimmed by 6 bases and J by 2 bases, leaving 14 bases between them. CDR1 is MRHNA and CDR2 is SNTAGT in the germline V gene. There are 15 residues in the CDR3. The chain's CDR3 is CASSSRLTTYNEQFF. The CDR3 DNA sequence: TGTGCCAGCAGCTCCAGACTAACTACCTACAATGAGCAGTTCTTC.

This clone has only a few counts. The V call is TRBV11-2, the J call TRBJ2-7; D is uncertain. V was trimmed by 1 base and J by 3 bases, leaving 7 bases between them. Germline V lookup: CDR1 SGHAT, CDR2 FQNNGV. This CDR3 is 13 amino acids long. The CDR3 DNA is TGTGCCAGCAGCTTAGCTACCTACTACGAGCAGTACTTC. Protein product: CASSLATYYEQYF.

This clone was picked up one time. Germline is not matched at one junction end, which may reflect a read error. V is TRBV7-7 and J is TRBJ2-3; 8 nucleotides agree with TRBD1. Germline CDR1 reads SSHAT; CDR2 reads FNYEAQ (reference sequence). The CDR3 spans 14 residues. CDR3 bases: TGTGCTAGCAGCCGAGGACAGGGTGTAGATACGCAGTATTTT. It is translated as CASSRGQGVDTQYF.

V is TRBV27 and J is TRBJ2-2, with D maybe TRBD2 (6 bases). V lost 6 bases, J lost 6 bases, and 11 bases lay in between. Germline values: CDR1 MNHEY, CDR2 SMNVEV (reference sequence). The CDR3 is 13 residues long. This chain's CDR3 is CASSPGDSGELFF. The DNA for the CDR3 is TGTGCCAGCAGCCCGGGGGATTCCGGGGAGCTGTTTTTT.

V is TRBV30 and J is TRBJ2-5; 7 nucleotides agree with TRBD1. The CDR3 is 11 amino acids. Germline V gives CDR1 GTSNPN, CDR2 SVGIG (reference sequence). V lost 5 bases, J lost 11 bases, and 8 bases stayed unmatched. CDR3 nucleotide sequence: TGTGCCTGGGCGGGTCAGGACAGGCAGTACTTC. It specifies CAWAGQDRQYF.

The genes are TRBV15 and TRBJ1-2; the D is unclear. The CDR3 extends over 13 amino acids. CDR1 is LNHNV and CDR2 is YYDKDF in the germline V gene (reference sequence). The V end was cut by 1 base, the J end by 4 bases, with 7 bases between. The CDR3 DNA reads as TGTGCCACCAGCAGAGCCGCTACCTATGGCTACACCTTC. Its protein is CATSRAATYGYTF.

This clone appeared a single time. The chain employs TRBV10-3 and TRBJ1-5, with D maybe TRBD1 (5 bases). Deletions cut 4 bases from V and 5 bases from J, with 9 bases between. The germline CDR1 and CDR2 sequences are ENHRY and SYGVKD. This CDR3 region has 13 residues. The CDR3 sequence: CAISGRDDQPQHF. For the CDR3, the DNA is TGTGCCATCAGTGGCAGGGATGATCAGCCCCAGCATTTT.

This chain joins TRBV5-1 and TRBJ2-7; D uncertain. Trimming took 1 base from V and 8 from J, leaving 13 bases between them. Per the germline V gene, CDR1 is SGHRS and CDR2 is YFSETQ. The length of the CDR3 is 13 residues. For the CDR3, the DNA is TGCGCCAGCAGCTTGACCTATGATATGCAGCAGTACTTC. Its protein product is CASSLTYDMQQYF.